This T cell receptor (beta chain) is from a study of healthy donors' naive CD4 and CD8 T cells. Study-level findings and limits: Naive CD4+ and CD8+ cells reportedly differed in usage of most V and J genes. CDR3 charge plus V and J genes appeared to account for around 12% of CD4/CD8 variance. The study did not address homeostatic proliferation effects in naive T cells.

About this clonotype: Its matching antigen is unknown.

TCR libraries were built from approximately 0.45 ug of total RNA by linear amplification. One entry per CDR3 protein results from TCRdb running MiXCR on the reads. Among approximately 180,000 distinct CDR3 sequences listed, 65% to 75% were seen once. Germline V gene lookup returns CDR1 LNHDA and CDR2 SQIVND (reference sequence). This CDR3 is 14 amino acids long. V shed 10 bases, J shed 0 bases, and the junction held 6 bases outside the gene matches. The rearrangement links TRBV19 to TRBJ2-1, with 7 bases that match TRBD1. The source of this sequence is a pool of human donors in good health; the sample pools cells from several healthy donors. Sample: naive CD4+ and CD8+ T cells sorted from blood, pooled from several donors. The CDR3 sequence: CATAWDSSYNEQFF. Written as DNA, the CDR3 is TGTGCCACGGCGTGGGACAGCTCCTACAATGAGCAGTTCTTC.